Following are 20 T cell receptor beta chains from one sample sequenced in a study of cytomegalovirus exposure and HLA in healthy donors. In the PCR, 60 Vbeta and 13 Jbeta primers were used. Clones were sequenced by immunoSEQ multiplex PCR, and TCRdb holds only the in-frame ones, with some missing. The sample has approximately 140,000 clones; about two thirds are singletons. Source material: PBMCs. The receptors stem from an older woman in good health and CMV-seropositive.

This clone was seen once. The CDR3 spells CASSSGGQGISPLHF. The CDR3 coding sequence is TGTGCCAGCAGCTCCGGAGGACAGGGTATTTCGCCCCTCCACTTT. The chain couples TRBV9 to TRBJ1-6, with 8 nucleotides matching TRBD1. The CDR3 runs to 15 residues. Germline V gene data show CDR1 as SGDLS and CDR2 as YYNGEE. Trimming removed 4 bases from V and 13 bases from J; junction bases left unmatched: 13.

The chain employs TRBV7-9 and TRBJ1-3, with 10 bases identical to TRBD1. The CDR3 has 19 amino acids. Germline V gene lookup returns CDR1 SEHNR and CDR2 FQNEAQ (reference sequence). V was pared by 0 bases and J by 1 base, with 9 bases of the junction left unmatched. Here the CDR3 reads CASSLAYLGQGFSGNTIYF. The CDR3 DNA reads as TGTGCCAGCAGCTTAGCCTACCTGGGACAGGGGTTTTCTGGAAACACCATATATTTT.

This clone was counted only a few times. V gene TRBV7-9 combines with J gene TRBJ2-4, with 10 bases fitting TRBD2. The germline gives CDR1 SEHNR, CDR2 FQNEAQ (reference sequence). Trimming at V came to 5 bases and at J to 3 bases, leaving 10 bases not matched to a gene. The CDR3 has 17 residues. The CDR3 nucleotides are TGTGCCAGCAGCCCGGAAGCGGGGGGGCCGGACAAAAACATTCAGTACTTC. It encodes CASSPEAGGPDKNIQYF.

V is TRBV6-1 and J is TRBJ2-2; TRBD2 might be the D (5 bases). The CDR3 contains 14 residues. V was clipped by 7 bases and J by 3 bases, with 12 bases between them. Per germline, CDR1 MNHNS and CDR2 SASEGT. Written as DNA, the CDR3 is TGTGCCAGCAAGGTTCGGCGGGACACCGGGGAGCTGTTTTTT. Translating gives CASKVRRDTGELFF.

The chain has TRBV7-9 and TRBJ2-5; 9 bases line up with TRBD2. This CDR3 region has 17 residues. J gave up 5 bases and V 1 base, and 11 bases lay outside the gene matches. CDR1 and CDR2 (germline): SEHNR, FQNEAQ (reference sequence). The CDR3 region is CASSLGASSGVSETQYF. The CDR3 DNA reads as TGTGCCAGCAGCTTAGGAGCGTCTAGCGGGGTATCGGAGACCCAGTACTTC.

This chain uses TRBV28 with TRBJ1-3; D may be TRBD1 (5 bases). This CDR3 has 14 residues. Germline lookup yields CDR1 MDHEN and CDR2 SYDVKM. V was trimmed by 3 bases and J by 5 bases, leaving 11 bases between them. CDR3 DNA sequence: TGTGCCAGCAGTTTTGCAGACAGAAGAAACACCATATATTTT. It encodes CASSFADRRNTIYF.

This rearrangement joins TRBV2 to TRBJ1-4; TRBD1 agrees at 8 bases. CDR3 length: 15 residues. V was clipped by 2 bases and J by 4 bases; unmatched bases: 3. Germline-derived CDR1 and CDR2 are SNHLY and FYNNEI. In DNA form, the CDR3 reads TGTGCCAGCAGTGAATCCAGGGGGCGTAATGAAAAACTGTTTTTT. Translated: CASSESRGRNEKLFF.

The chain joins TRBV6-1 to TRBJ1-2; D is ambiguous. Germline V gene sequence: CDR1 MNHNS, CDR2 SASEGT. V lost 1 base and J lost 2, with 8 bases in between. CDR3 length equals 14 residues. As DNA, the CDR3 is TGTGCCAGCAGTGAAGAAGCCAGGAACTATGGCTACACCTTC. It translates to CASSEEARNYGYTF.

This chain joins TRBV29-1 and TRBJ2-3; possible D gene TRBD1, 5 bases. The CDR3 loop spans 14 amino acids. Germline-derived CDR1 and CDR2 are SQVTM and ANQGSEA. V lost 3 bases, J lost 6 bases, and 16 bases lay in between. The CDR3 is CSVDFPQGTDTQYF. CDR3 nucleotides: TGCAGCGTTGATTTCCCTCAGGGTACGGATACGCAGTATTTT.

CDR3 sequence: CASTRGGMNTEAFF. DNA for the CDR3: TGTGCCAGTACTCGTGGGGGCATGAACACTGAAGCTTTCTTT. V usage is TRBV19 and J usage is TRBJ1-1, with D possibly matching TRBD1 (6 bases). Germline CDR1 LNHDA, CDR2 SQIVND (reference sequence). Trimming removed 7 bases from V and 0 bases from J, with 12 bases in between. The CDR3 has 14 residues.

A single count supports this clone. The chain links TRBV11-2 to TRBJ2-7, with D possibly TRBD2 on 5 matching bases. Germline-derived CDR1 and CDR2 are SGHAT and FQNNGV. The CDR3 totals 15 residues. V lost 1 base, J lost 3 bases, and 13 bases lay in between. The CDR3 region has the DNA TGTGCCAGCAGCTTAGGGTATGAGGGAAACTACGAGCAGTACTTC. This translates into CASSLGYEGNYEQYF.

The chain uses TRBV7-9 and TRBJ1-4, with D unresolved. Germline CDR1 and CDR2: SEHNR and FQNEAQ (reference sequence). The V and J ends lost 2 bases and 3 bases respectively, with 13 bases between them. There are 16 residues in the CDR3. CDR3 sequence reads: CASSLSSLGANEKLFF. The CDR3, as DNA: TGTGCCAGCAGCTTAAGTTCTCTGGGAGCTAATGAAAAACTGTTTTTT.

This clone was seen only a few times. The V call is TRBV5-1, the J call TRBJ2-1, with 9 bases identical to TRBD1. J gave up 10 bases and V 4 bases, and 6 bases lay outside the gene matches. CDR1 SGHRS and CDR2 YFSETQ come from the germline V gene. The CDR3 is 13 amino acids. The CDR3 spells CASSPDRGDEQFF. The CDR3, as DNA: TGCGCCAGCAGCCCAGACAGGGGGGACGAGCAGTTCTTC.

The J gene is TRBJ2-5, the V gene TRBV7-3; TRBD1 matches 8 bases. V shed 2 bases, J shed 11 bases, and the junction held 10 bases outside the gene matches. CDR1 is SGHTA, CDR2 FQGTGA, per germline. CDR3 length: 14 amino acids. The CDR3 DNA sequence: TGTGCCAGCAGCTTAGATCAGGGGGCACGGGAGCAGTACTTC. Its translation is CASSLDQGAREQYF.

Concerning this clone itself: The DNA is omitted, as the CDR3 cannot be located on it reliably, and the CDR3 follows TCRdb's listing. The chain uses TRBV19 and TRBJ2-2; the table's D gene call, TRBD1, was not cross checked with the DNA. 17 amino acids form the CDR3, both terminal residues included. Germline V gene lookup returns CDR1 LNHDA and CDR2 SQIVND (reference sequence). This chain's CDR3 is CASSIGTKSGVPGSCFF.

The V call is TRBV6-4, the J call TRBJ2-5, with 11 bases fitting TRBD2. The CDR3 consists of 15 residues. V was pared by 4 bases and J by 1 base, with 2 bases of the junction left unmatched. Germline loops: CDR1 MRHNA, CDR2 SNTAGT. The CDR3 region is CASSGTSGPQETQYF. DNA for the CDR3: TGTGCCAGCAGTGGGACTAGCGGGCCCCAAGAGACCCAGTACTTC.

The chain joins TRBV11-2 to TRBJ2-7; D might be TRBD1 (6 bases). V was clipped by 0 bases and J by 5 bases, with 11 bases between them. The CDR3 is made up of 14 amino acids. Germline V gene data show CDR1 as SGHAT and CDR2 as FQNNGV. CDR3 residues: CASSLEGRGHEQYF. The DNA of the CDR3 is TGTGCCAGCAGCTTAGAAGGCAGGGGCCACGAGCAGTACTTC.

The V and J genes are TRBV27 and TRBJ1-2; TRBD1 aligns across 9 bases. Trimming took 5 bases from V and 7 from J; bases not matched to a gene: 8. This CDR3 is 14 amino acids long. Germline values: CDR1 MNHEY, CDR2 SMNVEV (reference sequence). The CDR3 sequence: CASSRGQGILGYTF. For the CDR3, the DNA is TGTGCCAGCAGTCGAGGACAGGGGATTCTTGGCTACACCTTC.

This sequence joins TRBV6-1 and TRBJ1-2; 8 bases agree with TRBD1. CDR3 length: 12 residues. Germline CDR1 is MNHNS and CDR2 is SASEGT. V was clipped by 6 bases and J by 8 bases; unmatched bases: 5. CDR3: CASRATGVGYTF. CDR3 DNA sequence: TGTGCCAGCAGGGCGACAGGGGTAGGCTACACCTTC.

This chain links TRBV7-8 with TRBJ2-7, with D possibly matching TRBD2 (7 bases). The germline CDR1 and CDR2 sequences are SGHVS and FQNEAQ. The CDR3 is made up of 14 amino acids. Deletions cut 6 bases from V and 7 bases from J, with 19 bases between. CDR3 coding DNA: TGTGCCAGCAGACTCCCCGGGGGGCCCGAGGAGCAGTACTTC. This translates into CASRLPGGPEEQYF.